This is a list of T cell receptor beta chains from one sample in a study of cytomegalovirus exposure and HLA in healthy donors. Profiling relied on immunoSEQ multiplex PCR, and the TCRdb table lists in-frame clones only, not all of them. The profile shows some 140,000 clones, approximately 74% of them singletons. The sample comprised PBMCs. All receptors derive from a man aged 18 to 29 in good health and CMV-seropositive. CDR3s include the opening cysteine and the closing phenylalanine or tryptophan.

j_call v_call cdr3_aa
TRBJ2-1 TRBV18 CASSPGIYNEQFF
TRBJ1-4 TRBV28 CANNRGLGEKLFF
TRBJ1-4 TRBV18 CASSGAGTNEKLFF
TRBJ2-2 TRBV20-1 CSSSGELFF
TRBJ2-7 TRBV13 CASSLGGRGTDYEQYF
TRBJ2-2 TRBV5-1 CASSLAGTGGPGELFF
TRBJ2-3 TRBV6-1 CASSGNYRHTQYF
TRBJ1-1 TRBV30 CAWDRGNTEAFF
TRBJ1-5 TRBV6-1 CASSESVRGPSQPQHF
TRBJ2-2 TRBV9 CASSPDGVNTGELFF
TRBJ1-5 TRBV6-5 CASSTGTGNQPQHF
TRBJ2-1 TRBV27 CASIAVAGYNEQFF
TRBJ2-7 TRBV4-3 CASSLSGRRNEQYF
TRBJ2-5 TRBV6-1 CASSELPEPALGTQYF
TRBJ1-2 TRBV6-6 CASSQGQGRGYTF
TRBJ1-5 TRBV7-2 CASSLVSGSNQPQHF
TRBJ2-5 TRBV4-3 CASSQDGAGEETQYF
TRBJ1-5 TRBV7-2 CASSKQGILSQPQHF
TRBJ1-5 TRBV2 CASIQTINQPQHF
TRBJ2-7 TRBV6-1 CASSVDRGLYEQYF
TRBJ2-1 TRBV7-9 CASSPPRGLNEQFF
TRBJ1-1 TRBV5-5 CASRVVVLGDTEAFF
TRBJ1-2 TRBV7-6 CASSLGTATPNYGYTF
TRBJ2-7 TRBV11-1 CASSLEDRGSLSYEQYF
TRBJ2-1 TRBV5-3 CARSTRTSGAYNEQFF
TRBJ2-6 TRBV30 CAWVAPGVSGANVLTF
TRBJ2-5 TRBV11-3 CASSLPGVRETQYF
TRBJ2-3 TRBV5-1 CASSPGQSTDTQYF
TRBJ2-6 TRBV5-6 CASSAGRSVLTF
TRBJ2-3 TRBV7-2 CASSLGGGIRDTQYF
TRBJ2-1 TRBV16 CASSPENNEQFF
TRBJ1-6 TRBV6-6 CASGRDSTNSPLHF
TRBJ2-3 TRBV11-2 CASSSSGNPASTDTQYF
TRBJ2-7 TRBV28 CASSLISYEQYF
TRBJ2-7 TRBV5-4 CASSLFGGGAPIF
TRBJ1-5 TRBV27 CASSLIRGPQHF
TRBJ2-1 TRBV18 CASHGEGEGFF
TRBJ2-2 TRBV7-6 CASSIGTSGDRELFF
TRBJ1-2 TRBV10-3 CAITTGQGKEEGYTF
TRBJ2-2 TRBV18 CASKTGSTGELFF
TRBJ2-5 TRBV7-9 CASSPTGRYETQYF
TRBJ1-3 TRBV6-6 CASSYQGATGNTIYF